This TCR beta chain derives from a study of shared clonotypes between healthy human individuals. The repertoire was sequenced with immunoSEQ multiplex PCR; TCRdb's copy has only in-frame clones and lacks some. The table has 1,500,000 or so clones, roughly 96% seen once; the top ten hold about 1%. V was trimmed by 5 bases and J by 1 base, leaving 12 bases between them. The CDR3 sequence is 14 residues long. Germline V gene sequence: CDR1 KGHSH, CDR2 LQKENI. Sequenced material: naive CD4+ T cells sorted from blood. Subset given: CD45RA+ positively selected. This TCR derives from a man between 25 and 39 years old in good health. The chain carries TRBV18 and TRBJ2-7, with D maybe TRBD1 (5 bases). CDR3: CASSSPAGSYEQYF. The CDR3 nucleotides read TGTGCCAGCTCATCGCCGGCAGGGTCCTACGAGCAGTACTTC.